Following are 27 T cell receptor beta chains from one sample sequenced in a study of vaccination and CD4 T cells after COVID-19. Stated treatment: roughly ten-day PBMC culture with coronavirus spike peptide pools or control peptides (ViraFEST assay). Sequencing of the DNA from cultured CD4+ T cells was carried out with the Oncomine TCR Beta short-read assay. Each CDR3 protein is one row after TCRdb ran MiXCR on the PCR reads. The data show about 14,000 distinct CDR3 sequences, 50% to 65% seen once. No cognate antigen is known for these TCRs. This sample comprised CD4+ T cells from blood, cultured in vitro, obtained before SARS-CoV-2 vaccination. The receptors here all came from a human donor who had recovered from COVID-19.

This clonotype has only a few counts. V usage is TRBV15 and J usage is TRBJ2-7, with 7 positions matching TRBD1. The CDR3 covers 12 residues. V shed 2 bases, J shed 5 bases, and the junction held 0 bases outside the gene matches. Germline V CDR1 and CDR2: LNHNV, YYDKDF (reference sequence). As DNA, the CDR3 is TGTGCCACCAGCAGAACAGGGGACGAGCAGTACTTC. Translating it yields CATSRTGDEQYF.

This clonotype was recorded a few times. This chain links TRBV7-9 with TRBJ1-1; D is unresolved. CDR3 size: 15 residues. V dropped 1 base and J dropped 1 base, with 10 bases sitting between them. Germline values: CDR1 SEHNR, CDR2 FQNEAQ (reference sequence). The CDR3 DNA reads as TGTGCCAGCAGCTTAGGTGGGTGGGGGAACACTGAAGCTTTCTTT. It is translated as CASSLGGWGNTEAFF.

This clonotype has a handful of counts. The V call is TRBV27, the J call TRBJ1-6; D call uncertain. Germline V CDR1 and CDR2: MNHEY, SMNVEV (reference sequence). The CDR3 runs to 19 residues. V was cut by 7 bases and J by 4 bases, with 26 bases left in between. Here the CDR3 DNA reads TGTGCCAGCACCCGAGGAGGCAAAGGCCATGGAGAATATAATTCACCCCTCCACTTT. Protein sequence: CASTRGGKGHGEYNSPLHF.

V gene TRBV5-4 combines with J gene TRBJ1-6; 8 nucleotides align to TRBD1. The CDR3 covers 14 residues. J lost 8 bases, V lost 4 bases, and 5 bases had no gene match. Germline V gene data show CDR1 as SGHNT and CDR2 as YYREEE (reference sequence). In DNA, the CDR3 is TGTGCCAGCAGCCAGGACAGGGTATATTCACCCCTCCACTTT. Translation: CASSQDRVYSPLHF.

The V and J genes are TRBV20-1 and TRBJ2-5; a possible D gene is TRBD2 (5 bases). Germline loops: CDR1 DFQATT, CDR2 SNEGSKA (reference sequence). The CDR3 contains 12 residues. Trimming took 4 bases from V and 5 from J, leaving 11 bases between them. CDR3 residues: CSATREGETQYF. The DNA for the CDR3 is TGCAGTGCTACCCGGGAAGGGGAGACCCAGTACTTC.

This clonotype was detected only a few times. The V and J genes are TRBV5-1 and TRBJ2-5, with a tentative D call TRBD1 (6 bases). Looked up from germline, CDR1 is SGHRS and CDR2 is YFSETQ. Trimming removed 6 bases at V and 0 bases at J, with 12 bases between. This CDR3 region has 14 residues. CDR3 region: CASKTGTHQETQYF. The CDR3, as DNA: TGCGCCAGCAAAACAGGGACCCACCAAGAGACCCAGTACTTC.

The count of this clonotype is one. The rearrangement joins TRBV29-1 to TRBJ1-2; D not resolved. The V gene lost 3 bases and the J gene lost 4 bases, with 6 bases spanning the gap. This CDR3 region has 11 residues. Germline-derived CDR1 and CDR2 are SQVTM and ANQGSEA. The CDR3, as DNA: TGCAGCGTTGATTACAGCTATGGCTACACCTTC. Its translation is CSVDYSYGYTF.

Only a few counts were recorded for this clonotype. The chain couples TRBV20-1 to TRBJ1-2; no definite D call. CDR1 and CDR2 (germline): DFQATT, SNEGSKA (reference sequence). The CDR3 is 12 residues long. Trimming left V 5 bases short and J 8 bases short, with 15 bases between. The CDR3 reads CSAPPGVGGYTF. In DNA form, the CDR3 reads TGCAGTGCTCCGCCCGGGGTGGGGGGCTACACCTTC.

This clonotype appeared a few times. The CDR3 sequence: CASSEDRGPLNQPQHF. The CDR3 region has the DNA TGTGCCAGCAGTGAAGATAGAGGTCCCTTGAATCAGCCCCAGCATTTT. This chain connects TRBV6-1 to TRBJ1-5, with D unclear. V lost 1 base and J lost 4, with 14 bases in between. The CDR3 covers 16 residues. Germline V gives CDR1 MNHNS, CDR2 SASEGT.

This rearrangement joins TRBV19 to TRBJ2-7, with a weak D call TRBD1 (6 bases). V lost 6 bases and J 0 bases, leaving 12 bases between the germline ends. Germline CDR1 LNHDA, CDR2 SQIVND (reference sequence). This CDR3 has 14 residues. The CDR3 DNA follows: TGTGCCAGTAGGGTGGACAGTTTCTCCTACGAGCAGTACTTC. As protein: CASRVDSFSYEQYF.

This chain connects TRBV6-5 to TRBJ2-7, with 9 nucleotides matching TRBD1. V trimming: 3 bases; J trimming: 6 bases; junction bases outside the gene matches: 9. The CDR3 spans 15 residues. CDR1 is MNHEY and CDR2 is SVGAGI in the germline V gene. The CDR3 bases are TGTGCCAGCAGTTATTCACCGGGACAGGGCGGCGAGCAGTACTTC. It is translated as CASSYSPGQGGEQYF.

This clonotype has only a few counts. The CDR3 DNA reads as TGTGCCAGCAGCCGGAATACAGCGAACACTGAAGCTTTCTTT. As protein: CASSRNTANTEAFF. The chain links TRBV27 to TRBJ1-1; unclear D gene. Germline loops: CDR1 MNHEY, CDR2 SMNVEV (reference sequence). The CDR3 runs 14 residues. Trimming shortened V by 6 bases and J by 1 base, and 12 bases separated the two germline ends.

A few counts support this clonotype. The chain uses TRBV6-1 and TRBJ1-5; 10 bases are a match to TRBD1. Germline trimming cut 4 bases from V and 5 bases from J; bases unmatched to any gene: 5. The CDR3 spans 15 residues. Germline V gene sequence: CDR1 MNHNS, CDR2 SASEGT. The CDR3 loop reads CASSAGTGDHQPQHF. DNA for the CDR3: TGTGCCAGCAGTGCCGGGACAGGGGACCATCAGCCCCAGCATTTT.

The chain carries TRBV20-1 and TRBJ1-1; D perhaps matches TRBD1 (6 bases). Looked up from germline, CDR1 is DFQATT and CDR2 is SNEGSKA (reference sequence). The CDR3 is 14 amino acids. V shed 6 bases and J shed 4 bases, with 18 bases lying between them. The CDR3 loop reads CSAQRRGAGTEAFF. The CDR3, as DNA: TGCAGTGCCCAACGGAGGGGGGCGGGCACTGAAGCTTTCTTT.

The chain couples TRBV2 to TRBJ1-2; D is uncertain. Germline V gene data show CDR1 as SNHLY and CDR2 as FYNNEI. The CDR3 is made up of 13 amino acids. Trimming removed 11 bases from V and 2 bases from J, with 15 bases in between. The CDR3 bases are TGTGCCTCCACGAGGGAATTAAACTATGGCTACACCTTC. Protein: CASTRELNYGYTF.

V is TRBV25-1 and J is TRBJ1-6, with 8 bases identical to TRBD1. Germline V gene sequence: CDR1 MGHDK, CDR2 SYGVNS. Trimming removed 3 bases from V and 7 bases from J; junction bases left unmatched: 8. There are 16 residues in the CDR3. CDR3: CASSDATGAWNSPLHF. The CDR3 DNA reads as TGTGCCAGCAGTGATGCGACAGGGGCGTGGAATTCACCCCTCCACTTT.

The V and J genes are TRBV11-2 and TRBJ2-5; 9 bases agree with TRBD1. This CDR3 has 14 residues. Trimming removed 5 bases from V and 4 bases from J; junction bases left unmatched: 5. Germline CDR1 and CDR2: SGHAT and FQNNGV. CDR3 in DNA: TGTGCCAGCAGCCCGGACAGGGGAAGAGAGACCCAGTACTTC. This encodes CASSPDRGRETQYF.

This clonotype appeared a few times. The genes are TRBV10-3 and TRBJ1-1; no definite D call. Germline CDR1 ENHRY, CDR2 SYGVKD. The CDR3 has 13 amino acids. The V and J ends lost 5 bases and 5 bases respectively, with 12 bases between them. For the CDR3, the DNA is TGTGCCATCAGTTCCGACCCGGGGACTGAAGCTTTCTTT. Amino acids: CAISSDPGTEAFF.

This clonotype was counted a few times. The J gene is TRBJ1-1, the V gene TRBV7-2; the D gene is possibly TRBD1 (5 bases). The CDR3 has 17 residues. CDR1 and CDR2 from the germline V gene are SGHTA and FQGNSA. Trimming pared 0 bases from V and 0 bases from J, leaving 14 bases between. The CDR3 region is CASSLASGKSVNTEAFF. CDR3 DNA: TGTGCCAGCAGCTTAGCGTCAGGGAAGTCCGTGAACACTGAAGCTTTCTTT.

This clonotype was counted once. The V gene is TRBV27, the J gene TRBJ1-6, with D possibly matching TRBD1 (6 bases). Germline assignment: CDR1 MNHEY and CDR2 SMNVEV (reference sequence). The CDR3 is made up of 15 amino acids. Trimming pared 3 bases from V and 7 bases from J, leaving 13 bases between. The CDR3 DNA is TGTGCCAGCAGTTTTATACAGGGAAGAAATTCACCCCTCCACTTT. It encodes CASSFIQGRNSPLHF.

The CDR3 loop is CASSFFRGSSYNSPLHF. CDR3 sequence (DNA): TGTGCCAGCAGCTTCTTCAGGGGTAGCTCCTATAATTCACCCCTCCACTTT. This chain uses TRBV7-2 with TRBJ1-6, with D perhaps TRBD1 (6 bases). V was shortened by 3 bases and J by 0 bases, with 12 bases between the two germline ends. The CDR3 extends over 17 amino acids. The V gene's germline CDR1 is SGHTA and CDR2 FQGNSA.

The chain uses TRBV6-2 or TRBV6-3 and TRBJ2-5, with D maybe TRBD2 (5 bases). The CDR3 length is 15 residues. Looked up from germline, CDR1 is MNHEY and CDR2 is SVGEGT. V lost 5 bases and J lost 1, with 14 bases in between. CDR3 coding DNA: TGTGCCAGCAGTCCCCCCCCGGGGAGCCAAGAGACCCAGTACTTC. Residues: CASSPPPGSQETQYF.

There are a few counts of this clonotype. For the CDR3, the DNA is TGTGCCAGCAGTGTGGTTCGACCCACTGAAGCTTTCTTT. It is translated as CASSVVRPTEAFF. V usage is TRBV2 and J usage is TRBJ1-1; D is uncertain. V shed 4 bases and J shed 4 bases, with 10 bases lying between them. The CDR3 is 13 residues long. Germline V gives CDR1 SNHLY, CDR2 FYNNEI.

V is TRBV24-1 and J is TRBJ2-1; D is undetermined. The CDR3 runs 16 residues. The V gene lost 3 bases and the J gene lost 0 bases, with 11 bases spanning the gap. CDR1 and CDR2 from the germline V gene are KGHDR and SFDVKD. In DNA, the CDR3 is TGTGCCACCAGTGATCCCGGCGGTAGCTCCTACAATGAGCAGTTCTTC. Translating it yields CATSDPGGSSYNEQFF.

V usage is TRBV7-2 and J usage is TRBJ1-5, with D hard to call. The CDR3 covers 12 residues. The V end was cut by 3 bases, the J end by 6 bases, with 6 bases between. CDR1 is SGHTA and CDR2 is FQGNSA in the germline V gene. The CDR3 DNA sequence: TGTGCCAGCAGCTTGCCGCCTCAGCCCCAGCATTTT. It specifies CASSLPPQPQHF. Full variable domain (rest looked up from reference TRBV7-2 and TRBJ1-5): GAGVSQSPSNKVTEKGKDVELRCDPISGHTALYWYRQSLGQGLEFLIYFQGNSAPDKSGLPSDRFSAERTGGSVSTLTIQRTQQEDSAVYLCASSLPPQPQHFGDGTRLSIL.

The V and J genes are TRBV6-1 and TRBJ2-7; D is unclear. Trimming pared 2 bases from V and 3 bases from J, leaving 5 bases between. Germline assignment: CDR1 MNHNS and CDR2 SASEGT. There are 12 residues in the CDR3. The CDR3 is CASSETGYEQYF. In nucleotides, the CDR3 is TGTGCCAGCAGTGAAACCGGCTACGAGCAGTACTTC.

The chain employs TRBV27 and TRBJ1-5; D call uncertain. The CDR3 is made up of 13 amino acids. From germline, CDR1 is MNHEY and CDR2 SMNVEV (reference sequence). With 2 bases removed from V and 5 bases from J, the gap between germline ends came to 7 bases. The CDR3: CASSLAYDQPQHF. In DNA, the CDR3 is TGTGCCAGCAGTTTAGCTTACGATCAGCCCCAGCATTTT.